This TCR beta chain originates from a study of early T cells in non-severe SARS-CoV-2 infection. TCRdb called the 5' RACE reads again in MiXCR, with one record for every CDR3 protein. The data show 70,000 to 95,000 distinct CDR3 sequences, with over 8.5% seen just once and more than 4.5% held by the top ten. The CDR3 has 17 residues. Germline CDR1 is SEHNR and CDR2 is FQNEAQ (reference sequence). Trimming at V came to 4 bases and at J to 0 bases, leaving 10 bases not matched to a gene. Many counts were recorded for this clonotype. The TCR originated in an adult who was a healthcare worker with PCR-confirmed SARS-CoV-2 infection or an uninfected control (not recorded which). This chain joins TRBV7-9 and TRBJ2-3; the match to TRBD1 covers 7 bases. Sample: whole blood. CDR3 region: CASSSTWDSSSTDTQYF. In nucleotides, the CDR3 is TGTGCCAGCAGCTCCACCTGGGACAGCTCTAGCACAGATACGCAGTATTTT.